These T cell receptor beta chains were read from a single sample in a study of T cell responses to AZD1222 COVID-19 vaccine. Assay: immunoSEQ multiplex PCR; the TCRdb copy retains only in-frame clones and omits some. The sample lists fewer than 150,000 clones, roughly 92% occurring once. Source: peripheral blood, taken on day 0 of AZD1222 vaccination. All receptors derive from an adult in good health. CDR3s include the opening cysteine and the closing phenylalanine or tryptophan. D genes are given only for firm matches.

>NA|TRBJ2-5|TRBV7-2
CASSPLRRGLETQYF
>NA|TRBJ2-2|TRBV6-1
CASSDWSSPAGELFF
>TRBD1|TRBJ1-1|TRBV6-1
CASSEETGTGGIGRNTEAFF
>NA|TRBJ1-5|TRBV6-6
CASSQGLSNQPQHF
>NA|TRBJ1-1|TRBV6-1
CASSEIVMRQTNTEAFF
>NA|TRBJ2-7|TRBV9
CASIGRGGEQYF
>NA|TRBJ1-2|TRBV28
CASSLEIRPNYGYTF
>NA|TRBJ1-2|TRBV10-3
CAISPRGADYGYTF
>NA|TRBJ1-1|TRBV5-1
CASSYEGFTEAFF
>NA|TRBJ1-2|TRBV15
CATSRDSRSNYGYTF
>TRBD1|TRBJ1-1|TRBV29-1
CSVDPRGRGWGNTEAFF
>TRBD1|TRBJ1-1|TRBV18
CASSQGQGSATEAFF
>TRBD1|TRBJ1-5|TRBV3-1/TRBV3-2
CASSRGQGWQPQHF
>NA|TRBJ2-1|TRBV3-1/TRBV3-2
CASSPGLGSYNEQFF
>NA|TRBJ1-5|TRBV7-2
CASSLVFSQPQHF
>TRBD1|TRBJ1-1|TRBV19
CASSIFTGTGDTEAFF
>NA|TRBJ1-5|TRBV2
CASRAVSGNQPQHF
>NA|TRBJ1-1|TRBV7-2
CASSFTPGAEAFF
>NA|TRBJ1-3|TRBV4-2
CASSQAGNTIYF
>NA|TRBJ1-1|TRBV30
CAWIRGWGTEAFF
>NA|TRBJ1-2|TRBV10-2
CASRNLRGGYTF